This TCR beta chain was observed in a study of CD8+ T cells in alopecia areata (dated by TCRdb to 2016 to 2018). In the study overall: The treated patients took part in an open-label pilot trial in which moderate-to-severe alopecia areata was treated with oral tofacitinib at 5 to 10 mg twice daily. Patients stayed on tofacitinib for 6 to 18 months and then had 6 months of follow-up off drug so that delayed response and recurrence could be assessed. For the treated patients, the SALT score, which quantifies what percentage of scalp surface area is affected, served as the measure of disease severity. The study used high-throughput TCRbeta sequencing to examine T cell clonal expansion in alopecia areata, in both the C3H/HeJ mouse model and human patients. On the human side, TCRbeta sequencing was run on scalp tissue and on sorted CD4+ and CD8+ peripheral blood T cells from healthy controls and from alopecia areata patients with either patchy or totalis/universalis disease. Biopsies were taken from tofacitinib-treated patients at baseline and at 4 and 24 weeks of treatment, and a later scalp biopsy was taken in several of the tofacitinib-treated patients. Scalp clonality was compared across normal scalp (n=4), patchy alopecia areata scalp (n=8), and alopecia totalis/universalis scalp (n=8). RNA came from the PAXgene miRNA kit for fixed scalp, the miRNeasy kit for PBMCs, and the RNeasy kit for mouse skin. Amplification of TCRbeta CDR3 regions was done by immunoSEQ multiplex PCR using 35 Vbeta forward primers and 13 Jbeta reverse primers.

As to this clone: Which antigen it targets is not known. No base quality values were provided; no much bigger clone lies one nucleotide off.

The library relied on the immunoSEQ multiplex PCR assay. To provide template for TCR sequencing, every sample had RNA extracted and reverse transcribed into cDNA. SuperScript III was used to make first-strand cDNA, primed with a 2:1 mix of oligo-dT and random hexamers. Amplification bias was assessed with a synthetic immune receptor repertoire, and residual bias was removed computationally. From the authors' description of their analysis: Raw reads were preprocessed to remove errors, and CDR3 was defined by IMGT conventions from the conserved cysteine to phenylalanine. Clonality was calculated as 1 minus Shannon entropy normalized by log2 of the number of productive unique TCRs. Whether each scalp clone was CD4 or CD8 was inferred by checking scalp TCRbeta sequences against the CD4 and CD8 repertoires from sorted blood. TCRdb obtained this table from immuneACCESS and retained in-frame rearrangements with V and J assigned. These tables miss some clones; where compared with another copy, unresolved V genes account for less than half of the shortfall, and the remainder is unexplained. The DNA was the basis for D and trimming; V, J and clone size are from that table. The sample has about 200,000 clones on record, about three fifths of them singletons. The leading ten clones occupy roughly 4.2% of the sample.

Reading the label with the study, this specimen's time point is: about 4 weeks on oral tofacitinib. The treatment or condition label, read with the paper, signifies: oral pan-JAK inhibitor, 5-10 mg twice daily. Lesional scalp punch biopsies and peripheral blood were obtained from alopecia areata patients. PBMCs were separated by density centrifugation and stained for CD3, CD4 and CD8, after which CD4+ and CD8+ T cells were sorted on a FACSAria. Reading the germline V gene gives CDR1 SQVTM and CDR2 ANQGSEA. CDR3 length: 13 amino acids, cysteine to phenylalanine. This entry keeps only the CDR3 DNA: 39 bases, framed from base 1. The V end loses 5 bases and the J end loses 0 bases, and a stretch of 8 bases separates them. The paper's findings and limits, for the study overall: With tofacitinib, both scalp clonality and the number of expanded CD8+ clones among the top 100 scalp clones went down significantly. Many expanded lesional clones persisted in scalp and blood during tofacitinib treatment, which may partly explain relapse after stopping treatment. Compared with normal scalp, lesional scalp had higher clonality and more expanded CD8+ clones, particularly in alopecia totalis/universalis, a pattern that suggests antigenic drive. The treated cohort was small, with a single nonresponder, so links between baseline CD8+ expansion and response need larger studies. Resident alphabeta T cells in normal human skin are also sequenced, complicating scalp TCR repertoire analysis, unlike mouse skin dominated by gammadelta T cells. Shared TCR sequences between patients were less evident than in mice, which may be partly attributable to HLA diversity in the patient population.

The receptor's source is a human donor with alopecia areata. This sample comprised CD4+ T cells sorted from blood, obtained at week 4, from a patient treated with tofacitinib. The sequence is built from TRBV29-1 and TRBJ1-5; tentative D gene TRBD1, with 5 bases matching. The DNA reads as follows: TGCAGCGTTCAGGGAAATAGCAATCAGCCCCAGCATTTT. The resulting protein is CSVQGNSNQPQHF. The CDR3 plus the reference TRBV29-1 and TRBJ1-5 genes for the other parts give the full variable domain: SAVISQKPSRDICQRGTSLTIQCQVDSQVTMMFWYRQQPGQSLTLIATANQGSEATYESGFVIDKFPISRPNLTFSTLTVSNMSPEDSSIYLCSVQGNSNQPQHFGDGTRLSIL.